A single sample gave rise to the 10 T cell receptor beta chains below, sequenced in a study of blood T cells in healthy people across ages. Primers used in a second PCR of roughly 6 to 12 cycles were a sample-barcoded 5' primer and a J-beta primer mix. TCRdb called the 5' RACE reads again in MiXCR, with one record for every CDR3 protein. Of 600,000 or so distinct CDR3 sequences in the sample, around 50% were seen once. The sequencing input was blood. All receptors derive from a man older than 75 in good health.

The rearrangement joins TRBV27 to TRBJ2-1, with 10 bases aligning to TRBD1. This CDR3 spans 14 amino acids. J gave up 5 bases and V 5 bases, and 3 bases lay outside the gene matches. CDR1 and CDR2 from the germline V gene are MNHEY and SMNVEV (reference sequence). The CDR3 protein is CASSGQGDHNEQFF. CDR3 DNA: TGTGCCAGCAGTGGACAGGGGGACCACAATGAGCAGTTCTTC.

In this sample, this clonotype turned up a few times. The J gene is TRBJ2-5, the V gene TRBV20-1; 7 nucleotides line up with TRBD2. The CDR3 is 16 amino acids. Germline CDR1 is DFQATT and CDR2 is SNEGSKA (reference sequence). The V and J ends lost 0 bases and 5 bases, in that order; junction bases with no gene match: 12. The DNA of the CDR3 is TGCAGTGCTAGAGATGAGCGGGGCCCACTAATGGAGACCCAGTACTTC. Translation gives CSARDERGPLMETQYF.

This clonotype was counted a few times. The genes are TRBV29-1 and TRBJ2-3; 7 nucleotides match TRBD1. Trimming took 7 bases from V and 4 from J; bases not matched to a gene: 11. Germline values: CDR1 SQVTM, CDR2 ANQGSEA. The CDR3 spans 14 residues. CDR3 in amino acids: CSGRQGEGADTQYF. DNA for the CDR3: TGCAGCGGACGACAGGGCGAGGGGGCAGATACGCAGTATTTT.

As concerns this clonotype: This may arise from a read error, as a much more abundant clone is one base away. The chain combines TRBV18 with TRBJ2-1; tentative D call: TRBD2 (6 bases). V dropped 5 bases and J dropped 13 bases, with 24 bases sitting between them. The germline gives CDR1 KGHSH, CDR2 LQKENI. This CDR3 region has 15 residues. CDR3 sequence reads: CASSTRGNILETQFF. The CDR3 nucleotides are TGTGCCAGCTCAACCCGGGGGAATATTTTAGAGACCCAGTTCTTC. The whole variable domain, filled in from reference TRBV18 and TRBJ2-1, reads NAGVMQNPRHLVRRRGQEARLRCSPMKGHSHVYWYRQLPEEGLKFMVYLQKENIIDESGMPKERFSAEFPKEGPSILRIQQVVRGDSAAYFCASSTRGNILETQFFGPGTRLTVL.

The chain uses TRBV29-1 and TRBJ2-1; tentative D call: TRBD2 (6 bases). CDR3 size: 12 residues. V was clipped by 7 bases and J by 9 bases, with 16 bases between them. Germline lookup yields CDR1 SQVTM and CDR2 ANQGSEA. The CDR3 nucleotides are TGCAGCGGAGAAGGCGGGGCCAGTGAGCAGTTCTTC. Residues: CSGEGGASEQFF.

This chain uses TRBV10-3 with TRBJ2-7, with a possible D match to TRBD1 (6 bases). V was cut by 8 bases and J by 7 bases, with 24 bases left in between. This CDR3 is built from 15 residues. The germline V gene encodes CDR1 ENHRY and CDR2 SYGVKD. CDR3 DNA: TGTGCCATCTCTGAGGGGGATCTCGGGCGGAATGAGCAGTACTTC. It specifies CAISEGDLGRNEQYF.

The chain is built from TRBV7-2 and TRBJ2-7; perhaps TRBD2 as D (6 bases). Germline V gives CDR1 SGHTA, CDR2 FQGNSA. Trimming removed 5 bases from V and 7 bases from J, with 21 bases in between. This CDR3 comprises 15 residues. The CDR3 bases are TGTGCCAGCAGCGCCGGCGGGGTTTGGTACAATGAGCAGTACTTC. Amino acids: CASSAGGVWYNEQYF.

Points on this clonotype: At one of its ends the junction is not consistent with the germline gene, which may arise from a read error. The rearrangement links TRBV12-3 or TRBV12-4 to TRBJ2-2, with a possible D match to TRBD1 (7 bases). The CDR3 sequence is 15 residues long. DNA of the CDR3: TGTGCCAGCAGTTTACGACAGGGCCACACCGGGGGGCTGTTTTTT. The encoded protein is CASSLRQGHTGGLFF.

This clonotype appeared once. This sequence joins TRBV6-2 or TRBV6-3 and TRBJ2-1, with 16 bases that match TRBD2. The CDR3 covers 15 residues. CDR1 is MNHEY, CDR2 SVGEGT, per germline. V gave up 2 bases and J gave up 8 bases; unmatched junction bases: 0. The DNA for the CDR3 is TGTGCCAGCAGTTACGGGACTAGCGGGGGGGATGAGCAGTTCTTC. Encoded protein: CASSYGTSGGDEQFF.

The J gene is TRBJ2-5, the V gene TRBV10-3, with D perhaps TRBD1 (5 bases). The CDR3 sequence is 14 residues long. The germline V and J ends were trimmed by 3 bases and 1 base, with 9 bases remaining between them. Germline V gene lookup returns CDR1 ENHRY and CDR2 SYGVKD. The CDR3 nucleotides are TGTGCCATCAGTGACTCAGGGTTCCAAGAGACCCAGTACTTC. It translates to CAISDSGFQETQYF.